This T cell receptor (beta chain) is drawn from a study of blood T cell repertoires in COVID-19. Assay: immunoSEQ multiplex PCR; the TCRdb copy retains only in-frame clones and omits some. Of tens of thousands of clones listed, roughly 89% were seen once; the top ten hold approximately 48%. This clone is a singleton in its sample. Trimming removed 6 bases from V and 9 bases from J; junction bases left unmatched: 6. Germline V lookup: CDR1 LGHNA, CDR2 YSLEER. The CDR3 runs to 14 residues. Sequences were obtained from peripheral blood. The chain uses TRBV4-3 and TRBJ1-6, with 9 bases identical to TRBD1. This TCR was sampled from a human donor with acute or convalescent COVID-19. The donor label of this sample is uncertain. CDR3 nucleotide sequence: TGCGCCAGCAGGCCGGGACAGGGTAGTTCACCCCTCCACTTT. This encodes CASRPGQGSSPLHF.